This TCR beta chain is from a study of cytomegalovirus exposure and HLA in healthy donors. Looked up from germline, CDR1 is MNHEY and CDR2 is SMNVEV (reference sequence). The trim removed 4 bases at V and 4 bases at J, leaving 4 bases unmatched. The CDR3 spans 14 residues. 60 Vbeta and 13 Jbeta primers were used in PCR. Here immunoSEQ multiplex PCR was the method, and the copy in TCRdb shows in-frame clones only, minus some. The sample data list roughly 140,000 clones. This clonotype was obtained from a man in his forties in good health and CMV-seronegative. The V call is TRBV27, the J call TRBJ2-7; 10 bases fit TRBD1. The sample was PBMCs. The DNA of the CDR3 is TGTGCCAGCAGTTATGGGACAGGGGTTTACGAGCAGTACTTC. It yields the protein CASSYGTGVYEQYF.